The 27 T cell receptor beta chains reported below all come from one sample, sequenced in a study of blood T cell repertoires in COVID-19. Method: immunoSEQ multiplex PCR; TCRdb's copy keeps in-frame clones and lacks some. The repertoire includes 130,000 to 150,000 clones, roughly 84% of them detected once, and more than 5.5% sits in the top ten. Sequencing input: peripheral blood. These receptors came from a woman aged 45-65 years in a cohort sampled during active or convalescent COVID-19.

The chain links TRBV3-1 (or the pseudogene TRBV3-2) to TRBJ2-1; TRBD1 is a possible D gene (6 bases). CDR1 LGHDT and CDR2 YNNKEL come from the germline V gene (reference sequence). V was pared by 3 bases and J by 3 bases, with 24 bases between. This CDR3 is built from 19 residues. The CDR3 loop reads CASSQDRADRRRRYNEQFF. CDR3 in DNA: TGTGCCAGCAGCCAGGATCGTGCTGACAGGCGCCGCCGCTACAATGAGCAGTTCTTC.

CDR3 in DNA: TGCGCCAGCAGCCCAGGTCCCCAAGAGACCCAGTACTTC. Translating it yields CASSPGPQETQYF. The chain is built from TRBV4-3 and TRBJ2-5; D remains ambiguous. Germline V gives CDR1 LGHNA, CDR2 YSLEER. CDR3 length: 13 residues. Trimming pared 4 bases from V and 1 base from J, leaving 7 bases between.

The V and J genes are TRBV2 and TRBJ1-5; a weak D match, TRBD1 (5 bases). The CDR3 extends over 14 amino acids. Per germline, CDR1 SNHLY and CDR2 FYNNEI. Trimming shortened V by 6 bases and J by 3 bases, and 12 bases separated the two germline ends. Here the CDR3 reads CASRLDSHNQPQHF. CDR3 nucleotide sequence: TGTGCCAGCAGATTAGACAGTCACAATCAGCCCCAGCATTTT.

The chain carries TRBV21-1 and TRBJ2-3; TRBD2 is taken as the D call from the table, unchecked against the DNA. TRBV21-1 is tagged as a pseudogene. This CDR3 has 12 amino acids. The CDR3 nucleotides read TGTGCCAGCAGCACGCGACTAGGAACGCAGTATTTT. Translating gives CASSTRLGTQYF.

This chain links TRBV18 with TRBJ2-7, with 8 bases lining up with TRBD2. Per germline, CDR1 KGHSH and CDR2 LQKENI. V shed 4 bases, J shed 0 bases, and the junction held 8 bases outside the gene matches. This CDR3 region has 16 residues. CDR3 protein: CASSLSFGGDSYEQYF. The CDR3 region has the DNA TGTGCCAGCTCACTAAGTTTCGGGGGGGACTCCTACGAGCAGTACTTC.

The V call is TRBV5-8, the J call TRBJ2-1, with D possibly TRBD1 on 5 matching bases. Trimming took off 7 bases at V and 4 bases at J, with 18 bases between the two ends. The CDR3 extends over 15 amino acids. Germline V CDR1 and CDR2: SGHTS, YDEGEE. The CDR3 is CASSGQGRAYNEQFF. The CDR3 DNA follows: TGTGCCAGCTCTGGCCAGGGCAGGGCGTACAATGAGCAGTTCTTC.

V gene TRBV3-1 (or the pseudogene TRBV3-2) combines with J gene TRBJ2-5; no clear D. CDR3 size: 14 residues. The V and J ends lost 0 bases and 1 base respectively, with 6 bases between them. CDR1 LGHDT and CDR2 YNNKEL come from the germline V gene (reference sequence). CDR3 bases: TGTGCCAGCAGCCAAGACACTACCCAAGAGACCCAGTACTTC. It is translated as CASSQDTTQETQYF.

The CDR3 DNA reads TGTGCCAGCAGTTACTCGATTACAGGGAACACTGAAGCTTTCTTT. This translates into CASSYSITGNTEAFF. The rearrangement joins TRBV6-5 to TRBJ1-1, with D possibly TRBD1 on 5 matching bases. Germline V CDR1 and CDR2: MNHEY, SVGAGI. Trimming removed 0 bases at V and 1 base at J, with 9 bases between. The CDR3 runs 15 residues.

The chain recombines TRBV6-5 with TRBJ2-7, with TRBD2 matching 7 bases. CDR3 size: 14 residues. The ends lost 5 bases at V and 3 bases at J; junction bases unmatched: 7. Germline lookup yields CDR1 MNHEY and CDR2 SVGAGI. CDR3 sequence: CASSPTSYGYEQYF. The CDR3 DNA reads TGTGCCAGCAGTCCGACTAGCTACGGCTACGAGCAGTACTTC.

The chain carries TRBV7-3 and TRBJ2-1; unclear D gene. CDR1 and CDR2 from the germline V gene are SGHTA and FQGTGA. The CDR3 spans 15 residues. Trimming cost V 5 bases and J 4 bases, with 15 bases left between them. CDR3 coding DNA: TGTGCCAGCAGCCCTTACCTCGGTGCATACAATGAGCAGTTCTTC. Its protein is CASSPYLGAYNEQFF.

The gene calls are TRBV19 and TRBJ2-7; TRBD2 aligns across 9 bases. The J segment lost 3 bases and the V segment lost 3 bases, leaving 12 bases of the junction unmatched. The CDR3 consists of 17 residues. Per germline, CDR1 LNHDA and CDR2 SQIVND (reference sequence). The CDR3 bases are TGTGCCAGTAGTATGACCGGGGCTAGCGGGGACGTCTACGAGCAGTACTTC. Protein product: CASSMTGASGDVYEQYF. The full variable domain, its missing parts supplied by reference TRBV19 and TRBJ2-7, is DGGITQSPKYLFRKEGQNVTLSCEQNLNHDAMYWYRQDPGQGLRLIYYSQIVNDFQKGDIAEGYSVSREKKESFPLTVTSAQKNPTAFYLCASSMTGASGDVYEQYFGPGTRLTVT.

This chain links TRBV19 with TRBJ1-5; no firm D call. The germline gives CDR1 LNHDA, CDR2 SQIVND (reference sequence). V was trimmed by 4 bases and J by 6 bases, leaving 10 bases between them. There are 13 residues in the CDR3. The CDR3 DNA reads as TGTGCCAGTAGTAGAGGGCGGGTTCAGCCCCAGCATTTT. Encoded protein: CASSRGRVQPQHF.

The chain joins TRBV4-1 to TRBJ2-7; 9 bases are shared with TRBD1. From germline, CDR1 is MGHRA and CDR2 YSYEKL. The length of the CDR3 is 15 residues. Trimming took 4 bases from V and 7 from J; bases not matched to a gene: 11. The CDR3 coding sequence is TGCGCCAGCAGCCTCGACTACAGGGGGCAGGGAGAGCAGTACTTC. This encodes CASSLDYRGQGEQYF.

The chain employs TRBV11-2 and TRBJ1-6; D not certain. From germline, CDR1 is SGHAT and CDR2 FQNNGV. This CDR3 contains 16 residues. Trimming stripped 0 bases from V and 1 base from J, with 7 bases between. The DNA for the CDR3 is TGTGCCAGCAGCTTAGATGTGGCTTCCTATAATTCACCCCTCCACTTT. It encodes CASSLDVASYNSPLHF.

The rearrangement uses TRBV12-3 or TRBV12-4 and TRBJ2-4; 7 bases match TRBD1. V was pared by 6 bases and J by 8 bases, with 1 base of the junction left unmatched. The CDR3 totals 11 residues. CDR3 amino acids: CASSTGDIQYF. The CDR3 region has the DNA TGTGCCAGCAGCACAGGGGACATTCAGTACTTC.

The rearrangement uses TRBV5-3 and TRBJ2-7; 7 nucleotides align to TRBD1. TRBV5-3 is an ORF; its function is uncertain. J lost 3 bases, V lost 1 base, and 1 base had no gene match. This CDR3 has 13 amino acids. The CDR3 loop is CARSLSGGYEQYF. CDR3 coding DNA: TGTGCCAGAAGCTTGTCAGGGGGCTACGAGCAGTACTTC.

The chain has TRBV10-3 and TRBJ1-1; the D gene is possibly TRBD1 (6 bases). Germline V gene lookup returns CDR1 ENHRY and CDR2 SYGVKD. The V end was cut by 2 bases, the J end by 8 bases, with 12 bases between. The CDR3 length is 13 residues. The CDR3 DNA is TGTGCCATCAGTGAGGGACAGTACGACGAAGCTTTCTTT. It codes for CAISEGQYDEAFF.

The chain employs TRBV30 and TRBJ1-1; 9 bases are a match to TRBD1. Losses at the gene ends were 7 bases for V and 5 bases for J; bases not matched to a gene: 8. The germline CDR1 and CDR2 sequences are GTSNPN and SVGIG (reference sequence). This CDR3 contains 13 residues. Written as DNA, the CDR3 is TGTGCCTCCAATGGACAGGGGAAGACTGAAGCTTTCTTT. Its protein product is CASNGQGKTEAFF. Full variable domain (outside the CDR3, taken from reference TRBV30 and TRBJ1-1): SQTIHQWPATLVQPVGSPLSLECTVEGTSNPNLYWYRQAAGRGLQLLFYSVGIGQISSEVPQNLSASRPQDRQFILSSKKLLLSDSGFYLCASNGQGKTEAFFGQGTRLTVV.

The rearrangement joins TRBV4-1 to TRBJ2-1; 8 bases are a match to TRBD2. V was clipped by 0 bases and J by 4 bases; unmatched bases: 8. CDR1 is MGHRA, CDR2 YSYEKL, per germline. The CDR3 is 17 amino acids. The DNA of the CDR3 is TGCGCCAGCAGCCAAGACCCGAGGAGCGGGGGTTACAATGAGCAGTTCTTC. Protein sequence: CASSQDPRSGGYNEQFF.

The table lists this clone with a few counts. The rearrangement uses TRBV3-1 (or the pseudogene TRBV3-2) and TRBJ1-1; D is undetermined. Germline CDR1 is LGHDT and CDR2 is YNNKEL (reference sequence). This CDR3 is built from 15 residues. Trimming removed 1 base from V and 0 bases from J, with 9 bases in between. CDR3 sequence: CASSQGGRLNTEAFF. The CDR3 DNA reads TGTGCCAGCAGCCAAGGAGGGCGGTTGAACACTGAAGCTTTCTTT.

This clone appeared a few times. The J gene is TRBJ1-4, the V gene TRBV2; TRBD1 matches 7 bases. CDR3 length: 14 residues. The junction had 5 bases not matched to a gene; V was cut back by 3 bases and J by 7 bases. Germline-derived CDR1 and CDR2 are SNHLY and FYNNEI. As DNA, the CDR3 is TGTGCCAGCAGTGACAGGGGGGAAGGTGAAAAACTGTTTTTT. It translates to CASSDRGEGEKLFF.

The chain couples TRBV6-5 to TRBJ1-1; the D is unclear. The CDR3 length is 15 residues. Between the trimmed V and J ends, which lost 2 bases and 0 bases, there was a span of 10 bases. The germline gives CDR1 MNHEY, CDR2 SVGAGI. CDR3 protein: CASSYNEAMNTEAFF. CDR3 sequence (DNA): TGTGCCAGCAGTTACAACGAGGCGATGAACACTGAAGCTTTCTTT.

The chain uses TRBV10-3 and TRBJ1-3; 10 positions match TRBD1. V gave up 4 bases and J gave up 3 bases; unmatched junction bases: 9. This CDR3 has 17 amino acids. The germline V gene encodes CDR1 ENHRY and CDR2 SYGVKD. The CDR3: CAISAPRDRGLGNTIYF. In nucleotides, the CDR3 is TGTGCCATCAGTGCCCCAAGAGACAGGGGGCTTGGAAACACCATATATTTT.

V and J are TRBV2 and TRBJ2-3; no clear D. Germline V lookup: CDR1 SNHLY, CDR2 FYNNEI. Trimming left V 5 bases short and J 2 bases short, with 5 bases between. This CDR3 spans 12 amino acids. The CDR3: CASSLFTDTQYF. The CDR3 DNA is TGTGCCAGCAGTTTATTCACAGATACGCAGTATTTT.

The gene calls are TRBV9 and TRBJ2-3; possible D gene TRBD1, 6 bases. This CDR3 has 15 residues. The V end was cut by 0 bases, the J end by 5 bases, with 13 bases between. Germline V gene data show CDR1 as SGDLS and CDR2 as YYNGEE. The CDR3 spells CASSVALGQQDTQYF. Here the CDR3 DNA reads TGTGCCAGCAGCGTAGCTCTTGGACAGCAAGATACGCAGTATTTT.

J is TRBJ2-3 and V is TRBV7-9; TRBD2 might be the D (5 bases). Germline V gene data show CDR1 as SEHNR and CDR2 as FQNEAQ (reference sequence). The V gene lost 7 bases and the J gene lost 7 bases, with 21 bases spanning the gap. The CDR3 length is 15 residues. The CDR3 region has the DNA TGTGCCAGCAATGGTTTGGGCGGGTTGGGGAATACGCAGTATTTT. Translated: CASNGLGGLGNTQYF. Looking up the rest from reference TRBV7-9 and TRBJ2-3 gives the full variable domain: DTGVSQNPRHKITKRGQNVTFRCDPISEHNRLYWYRQTLGQGPEFLTYFQNEAQLEKSRLLSDRFSAERPKGSFSTLEIQRTEQGDSAMYLCASNGLGGLGNTQYFGPGTRLTVL.

CDR3 sequence reads: CASSQDRILAGYEQFF. The CDR3 DNA is TGCGCCAGCAGCCAAGATAGGATTTTAGCGGGCTATGAGCAGTTCTTC. The chain links TRBV4-3 to TRBJ2-1, with TRBD2 matching over 7 bases. The CDR3 consists of 16 residues. The V segment lost 0 bases and the J segment 8 bases; nucleotides outside the gene matches: 10. CDR1 and CDR2 from the germline V gene are LGHNA and YSLEER.